This entry describes one T cell receptor (beta chain). Its antigen remains unknown. The CDR3 covers 14 residues. Germline V gene lookup returns CDR1 SGHRS and CDR2 YFSETQ. Trimming left V 0 bases short and J 10 bases short, with 13 bases between. This entry belongs to a study of CD4 T cells in relation to SARS-CoV-2 and coronaviruses. The protocol was immunoSEQ multiplex PCR, while the TCRdb copy is restricted to in-frame clones and leaves out a portion. Among nearly 70,000 clones, just over 90% were seen once, and the ten largest hold approximately 0.2%. Broader study findings: The cross-reactivity analysis covered only spike protein, not other viral proteins. In around 63% of donors, memory CD4+ clonotypes crossrecognized SARS-CoV-2 and at least one common cold coronavirus spike. Samples before the pandemic and after infection were not matched within any donor.

Unexposed donor CD4+ T cells date from 2011-2018, before the COVID-19 pandemic. This TCR derives from a human donor in good health. Specimen: naive CD4+ T cells from PBMCs. Subset here: naive CD4+ T cells isolated by negative enrichment. The chain employs TRBV5-1 and TRBJ1-4; tentative D call: TRBD1 (5 bases). The CDR3 nucleotides read TGCGCCAGCAGCTTGGGCCAGGGAGGCGGAAAACTGTTTTTT. Translated, it gives CASSLGQGGGKLFF.